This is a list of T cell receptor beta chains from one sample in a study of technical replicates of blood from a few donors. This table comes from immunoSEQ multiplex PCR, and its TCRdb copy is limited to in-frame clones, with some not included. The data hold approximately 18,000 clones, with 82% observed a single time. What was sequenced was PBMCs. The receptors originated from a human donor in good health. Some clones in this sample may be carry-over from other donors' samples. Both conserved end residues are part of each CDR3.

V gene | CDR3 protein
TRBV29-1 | CSVRGLGTEAFF
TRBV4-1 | CASSQRNRSLGARTGELFF
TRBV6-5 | CASSSTSGPSYEQYF
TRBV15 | CATSRDLEGPIEQYF
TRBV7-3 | CASRTGTGELFF
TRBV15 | CATSSQLEAAEAFF
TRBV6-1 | CASSFYTGELFF
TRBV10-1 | CASSESGQGTYEQYF
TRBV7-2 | CASSRDANTEAFF
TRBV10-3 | CATLAGATDTQYF
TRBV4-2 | CASSHNRGGGYTF
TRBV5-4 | CASRPKETQYF
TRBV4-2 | CASSQATGTSGFNEQFF
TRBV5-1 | CASSLMTGGGTTEAFF
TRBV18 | CASDEAFSSYNEQFF
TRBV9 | CASSGALAGSSGANVLTF
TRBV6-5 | CASSGLAGASYEQYF
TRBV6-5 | CASSTQGGGVTEAFF
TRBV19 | CASSWGATNEKLFF
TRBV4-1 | CASSQIQLADTDTQYF
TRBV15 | CATSRTGTIYEQYF